This T cell receptor beta chain is drawn from a study of cytomegalovirus exposure and HLA in healthy donors. TCRdb keeps only in-frame clones here, not all; method: immunoSEQ multiplex PCR. The sample carries approximately 230,000 clones, roughly 87% recorded once. Study-wide points: Rare TCR sequences dominated, though some public TCRs recurred in many donors.

The V gene end was trimmed by 5 bases and the J gene end by 6 bases; junction bases not matched to a gene: 3. This CDR3 spans 14 amino acids. From germline, CDR1 is MNHEY and CDR2 SMNVEV (reference sequence). This clone came up a few times. Its target is not known. The sequenced sample consisted of PBMCs. The TCR originated in a man aged 18 to 30 in good health and CMV-seropositive. The rearrangement links TRBV27 to TRBJ2-1, with 11 bases that match TRBD1. This CDR3 is CASSIGTGGNEQFF. The DNA of the CDR3 is TGTGCCAGCAGTATTGGGACAGGGGGCAATGAGCAGTTCTTC.